This T cell receptor beta chain comes out of a study of T cell changes during pregnancy in multiple sclerosis. Using immunoSEQ multiplex PCR, the repertoire was profiled, and TCRdb retains in-frame clones only, with some absent. The sample lists over 70,000 clones; 85% to 95% were seen once. The clonotype comes from a female donor with multiple sclerosis, enrolled in a pregnancy study. The source was peripheral blood, collected in the first trimester of pregnancy.

CDR3 sequence: CASSQEASGGGSGTQYF. The CDR3 DNA reads as TGTGCCAGCAGCCAAGAGGCTAGCGGGGGAGGGTCGGGCACGCAGTATTTT. The V gene is TRBV4-2, the J gene TRBJ2-3; 10 nucleotides align to TRBD2. V lost 0 bases, J lost 9 bases, and 12 bases stayed unmatched. The V gene's germline CDR1 is LGHNA and CDR2 YNFKEQ. This CDR3 region has 17 residues.